This T cell receptor (beta chain) was identified during a study of human T cells and chemical hapten exposure. Unique molecular identifiers were linked by the library to individual cDNA molecules. How the authors handled the data: Per-sample TCR counts ranged from 23,224 to 690,600, median around 96,000. MiXCR was run by TCRdb on the reads, yielding one entry per CDR3 protein. TCRdb, not the authors, supplied the V and J calls. The sample includes 95,000 to 150,000 distinct CDR3 sequences, about 7.7% of them seen just once. Someone pulled total RNA out of unfractionated whole blood. The clonotype originates from a human donor in good health. Some clones in this sample may be carry-over from other donors' samples. Source material: whole blood.

This CDR3 reads CASSLRGSYTGELFF. CDR3 DNA: TGTGCCAGCAGCTTGCGGGGGTCTTACACCGGGGAGCTGTTTTTT. J is TRBJ2-2 and V is TRBV5-4; tentative D call: TRBD2 (6 bases). The CDR3 runs to 15 residues. Germline V gene sequence: CDR1 SGHNT, CDR2 YYREEE (reference sequence). The V end lost 1 base, the J end lost 3 bases, and 10 bases lay between the germline ends.